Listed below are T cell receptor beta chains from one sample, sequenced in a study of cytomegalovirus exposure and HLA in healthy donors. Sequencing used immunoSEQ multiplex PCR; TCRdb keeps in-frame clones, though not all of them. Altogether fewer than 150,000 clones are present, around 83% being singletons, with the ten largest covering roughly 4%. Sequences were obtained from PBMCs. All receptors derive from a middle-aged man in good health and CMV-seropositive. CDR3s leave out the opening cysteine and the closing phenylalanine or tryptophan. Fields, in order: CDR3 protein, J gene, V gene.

CDR3 protein: ASSLGIPGDTEAF
J gene: TRBJ1-1
V gene: TRBV5-1

CDR3 protein: ASSTYRDRGRGSEKLF
J gene: TRBJ1-4
V gene: TRBV7-9

CDR3 protein: ASSTMELGYT
J gene: TRBJ1-2
V gene: TRBV6-1

CDR3 protein: AWTGGNGDTEAF
J gene: TRBJ1-1
V gene: TRBV30

CDR3 protein: ASSKVTGSAGWLF
J gene: TRBJ2-2
V gene: TRBV9

CDR3 protein: ASSLRWRTYEQY
J gene: TRBJ2-7
V gene: TRBV7-8

CDR3 protein: ASSLGSGRQAF
J gene: TRBJ1-1
V gene: TRBV5-6

CDR3 protein: ASSQEGSGAKPSTQY
J gene: TRBJ2-3
V gene: TRBV4-3

CDR3 protein: ASGSRTGIIPQLQH
J gene: TRBJ1-5
V gene: TRBV12-5

CDR3 protein: ASSTEQVGTEAF
J gene: TRBJ1-1
V gene: TRBV5-1

CDR3 protein: AWSLSGGVDEQF
J gene: TRBJ2-1
V gene: TRBV30

CDR3 protein: ASSLTLLAGHNEQF
J gene: TRBJ2-1
V gene: TRBV5-6

CDR3 protein: ASSFANTGERYEQY
J gene: TRBJ2-7
V gene: TRBV4-1

CDR3 protein: ASRAHRGAWNEQF
J gene: TRBJ2-1
V gene: TRBV6-1

CDR3 protein: ASSHRLAGGPIQETQY
J gene: TRBJ2-5
V gene: TRBV5-1

CDR3 protein: ASSPLGDGGRPQH
J gene: TRBJ1-5
V gene: TRBV7-9

CDR3 protein: ASSLKGESQETQY
J gene: TRBJ2-5
V gene: TRBV9

CDR3 protein: ASRTRGEGRAQY
J gene: TRBJ2-5
V gene: TRBV25-1

CDR3 protein: ASSFSGGYEQY
J gene: TRBJ2-7
V gene: TRBV7-9

CDR3 protein: ASSARAKAF
J gene: TRBJ1-1
V gene: TRBV2

CDR3 protein: AWAMNTEAF
J gene: TRBJ1-1
V gene: TRBV30

CDR3 protein: ASSSDLASGTSEQY
J gene: TRBJ2-7
V gene: TRBV7-8

CDR3 protein: ASSTTGQANYGYT
J gene: TRBJ1-2
V gene: TRBV11-3

CDR3 protein: ASTLSGREDTGELF
J gene: TRBJ2-2
V gene: TRBV7-6

CDR3 protein: ASRTSGPNSPLH
J gene: TRBJ1-6
V gene: TRBV6-5

CDR3 protein: ASSQDPTHASTDTQY
J gene: TRBJ2-3
V gene: TRBV4-3

CDR3 protein: ASSPRGGTGGRYGYT
J gene: TRBJ1-2
V gene: TRBV5-4

CDR3 protein: AWGGGSRLPATNEKLF
J gene: TRBJ1-4
V gene: TRBV30

CDR3 protein: TSSQTRDRGLGQPQH
J gene: TRBJ1-5
V gene: TRBV1

CDR3 protein: ASGLGVGQGTWEKLF
J gene: TRBJ1-4
V gene: TRBV12-5

CDR3 protein: AWSVGGLGEQF
J gene: TRBJ2-1
V gene: TRBV30

CDR3 protein: ASMAGYSNQPQH
J gene: TRBJ1-5
V gene: TRBV2

CDR3 protein: ASSLGQSYYGYT
J gene: TRBJ1-2
V gene: TRBV7-9

CDR3 protein: ASSQTQGAPEQY
J gene: TRBJ2-7
V gene: TRBV4-1

CDR3 protein: ASSEPLGLAGGDTQY
J gene: TRBJ2-3
V gene: TRBV7-2